This is a list of T cell receptor beta chains from one sample in a study of blood T cell repertoires in COVID-19. Data came from immunoSEQ multiplex PCR; TCRdb stores just in-frame clones and leaves some out. Among roughly 170,000 clones listed, roughly 86% were seen once. The sequenced sample was peripheral blood. Receptors originate from a man aged 35 to 55 with active or convalescent COVID-19. The CDR3 runs from the conserved cysteine through the conserved F or W. D genes are given only for firm matches. Only part of the rows carry a size: once, few, many, or a class if the clone is expanded.

>TRBJ2-2|TRBV11-3|-|-
CASSEGAITGELFF
TGTGCCAGCTCGGAGGGGGCAATCACCGGGGAGCTGTTTTTT
>TRBJ1-5|TRBV24-1|-|-
CATGGGEFNQPQHF
TGTGCCACCGGGGGGGGAGAATTCAATCAGCCCCAGCATTTT
>TRBJ1-5|TRBV7-3|-|TRBD1
CASSSGTGYGQPQHF
TGTGCCAGCAGCTCCGGGACAGGATATGGTCAGCCCCAGCATTTT
>TRBJ2-5|TRBV5-1|-|TRBD1
CASSLGTGPQETQYF
TGCGCCAGCAGCTTAGGGACAGGCCCGCAAGAGACCCAGTACTTC
>TRBJ1-2|TRBV28|-|TRBD1
CASSYTGGPYGYTF
TGTGCCAGCAGTTATACAGGGGGCCCCTATGGCTACACCTTC
>TRBJ1-3|TRBV5-1|-|-
CASSGELAGNTIYF
TGCGCCAGCAGCGGGGAATTAGCGGGAAACACCATATATTTT
>TRBJ2-3|TRBV6-5|-|-
CASSWSWGTSTDTQYF
TGTGCCAGCAGTTGGAGTTGGGGGACTAGCACAGATACGCAGTATTTT
>TRBJ2-5|TRBV5-1|-|-
CASSFSLPQETQYF
TGCGCCAGCAGCTTTTCACTGCCCCAAGAGACCCAGTACTTC
>TRBJ1-5|TRBV15|-|-
CATSPSAGQPQHF
TGTGCCACCAGCCCCTCGGCGGGTCAGCCCCAGCATTTT
>TRBJ1-6|TRBV9|-|TRBD1
CASSGQGGSPLHF
TGTGCCAGCAGCGGACAGGGTGGATCACCCCTCCACTTT
>TRBJ1-1|TRBV9|-|-
CASSATTGNTEAFF
TGTGCCAGCAGCGCCACTACAGGGAACACTGAAGCTTTCTTT
>TRBJ2-5|TRBV5-1|-|-
CASSFQGRKETQYF
TGCGCCAGCAGCTTCCAGGGTCGGAAAGAGACCCAGTACTTC
>TRBJ1-2|TRBV28|-|TRBD1
CASRTATGNYGYTF
TGTGCCAGCAGGACGGCGACAGGGAACTATGGCTACACCTTC
>TRBJ2-3|TRBV11-3|-|-
CASSHGLDTQYF
TGTGCCAGCAGCCATGGACTAGATACGCAGTATTTT
>TRBJ1-2|TRBV28|-|-
CASSAVGGYGYTF
TGTGCCAGCAGTGCGGTGGGAGGATATGGCTACACCTTC
>TRBJ2-5|TRBV5-1|once|TRBD1
CASSYIQGRETQYF
TGCGCCAGCAGCTATATACAGGGGCGGGAGACCCAGTACTTC
>TRBJ1-1|TRBV28|-|-
CASKKGGVNTEAFF
TGTGCCAGCAAGAAAGGCGGGGTGAACACTGAAGCTTTCTTT
>TRBJ2-7|TRBV19|-|-
CASSISQGWYEQYF
TGTGCCAGTAGTATCTCACAGGGATGGTACGAGCAGTACTTC
>TRBJ1-1|TRBV29-1|-|-
CSLGGEAFF
TGCAGCCTAGGAGGAGAAGCTTTCTTT
>TRBJ1-1|TRBV28|-|-
CASSFYSGTEAFF
TGTGCCAGCAGTTTTTACTCGGGAACTGAAGCTTTCTTT